This T cell receptor beta chain was sequenced during a study of control samples from healthy donors and cancer patients. The CDR3 is 15 residues long. Germline-derived CDR1 and CDR2 are LGHDT and YNNKEL (reference sequence). V was clipped by 2 bases and J by 4 bases; unmatched bases: 6. Assay: immunoSEQ multiplex PCR; the TCRdb copy retains only in-frame clones and omits some. The data contain 40,000 to 55,000 clones, 65% to 80% of them singletons. This clone was seen ten or more times. This TCR was sampled from a male donor with melanoma. Sequenced material: formalin-fixed, paraffin-embedded tissue. The J gene is TRBJ1-1, the V gene TRBV3-1 (or the pseudogene TRBV3-2), with 8 positions matching TRBD1. The CDR3 DNA reads TGTGCCAGCAGCCAAACCTGGACAGGGAGCACTGAAGCTTTCTTT. As protein: CASSQTWTGSTEAFF.